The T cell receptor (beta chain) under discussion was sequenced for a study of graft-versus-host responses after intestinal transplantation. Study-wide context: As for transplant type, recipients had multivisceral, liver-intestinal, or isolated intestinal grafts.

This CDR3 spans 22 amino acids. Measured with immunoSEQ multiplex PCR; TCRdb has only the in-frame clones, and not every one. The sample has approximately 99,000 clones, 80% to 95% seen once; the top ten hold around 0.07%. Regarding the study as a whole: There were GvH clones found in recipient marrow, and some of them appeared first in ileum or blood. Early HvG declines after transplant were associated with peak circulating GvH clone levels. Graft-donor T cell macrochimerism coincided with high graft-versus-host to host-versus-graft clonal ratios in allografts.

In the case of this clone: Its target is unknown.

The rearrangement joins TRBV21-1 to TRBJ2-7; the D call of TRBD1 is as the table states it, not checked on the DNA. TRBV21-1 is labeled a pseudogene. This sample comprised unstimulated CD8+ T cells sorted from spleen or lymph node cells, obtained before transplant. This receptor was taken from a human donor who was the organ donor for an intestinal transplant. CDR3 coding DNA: TGTGCCAGCAGCAAAGACTCACGGCAATGTCCCACCACTCCGGGACAATCCTACGAGCAGTACTTC. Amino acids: CASSKDSRQCPTTPGQSYEQYF.